The 15 T cell receptor beta chains below were found in one sample sequenced in a study of spatial heterogeneity in lung cancer. TCRdb re-analysed the 5' RACE reads in MiXCR, keeping a single row per CDR3 protein. The sample holds 600 to 750 distinct CDR3 sequences, about 10% seen once. Specified time point: sample taken at primary tumor resection. Sequenced material: normal lung tissue next to the tumor, taken at surgery. Receptors were obtained from a male donor with early-stage non-small cell lung cancer.

This clonotype is classed as medium-sized. The chain is built from TRBV12-3 or TRBV12-4 and TRBJ1-5, with D possibly TRBD1 on 6 matching bases. This CDR3 has 15 amino acids. V was trimmed by 6 bases and J by 2 bases, leaving 14 bases between them. As DNA, the CDR3 is TGTGCCAGCAGATTGGGCAGGGGCGGCAATCAGCCCCAGCATTTT. Translated: CASRLGRGGNQPQHF.

By share of the sample, this clonotype is medium-sized. The chain employs TRBV14 and TRBJ2-7; TRBD2 matches at 9 bases. There are 15 residues in the CDR3. The V and J ends lost 3 bases and 2 bases, in that order; junction bases with no gene match: 5. CDR1 and CDR2 (germline): SGHDN, FVKESK. The CDR3 loop is CASSQFGGRAYEQYF. CDR3 nucleotides: TGTGCCAGCAGCCAGTTTGGCGGGAGGGCCTACGAGCAGTACTTC.

Relative to its sample, this clonotype is medium-sized. The chain recombines TRBV7-9 with TRBJ2-7; TRBD2 agrees at 11 bases. The CDR3 runs to 15 residues. V shed 4 bases, J shed 3 bases, and the junction held 5 bases outside the gene matches. Germline V gives CDR1 SEHNR, CDR2 FQNEAQ (reference sequence). CDR3: CASSSLAGGLYEQYF. The CDR3 bases are TGTGCCAGCAGCTCCCTAGCGGGGGGACTCTACGAGCAGTACTTC.

This clonotype is categorized as medium-sized. This sequence joins TRBV11-2 and TRBJ1-6; D ambiguous. The CDR3 sequence is 14 residues long. The V end was cut by 3 bases, the J end by 7 bases, with 10 bases between. The germline gives CDR1 SGHAT, CDR2 FQNNGV. The CDR3 coding sequence is TGTGCCAGCAGCTTTTCCCAGTTGAATTCACCCCTCCACTTT. Translating it yields CASSFSQLNSPLHF. Together with reference TRBV11-2 and TRBJ1-6, the CDR3 gives the full variable domain: EAGVAQSPRYKIIEKRQSVAFWCNPISGHATLYWYQQILGQGPKLLIQFQNNGVVDDSQLPKDRFSAERLKGVDSTLKIQPAKLEDSAVYLCASSFSQLNSPLHFGNGTRLTVT.

By share of the sample, this clonotype is large. The chain links TRBV19 to TRBJ2-6; D might be TRBD1 (6 bases). V dropped 5 bases and J dropped 0 bases, with 14 bases sitting between them. This CDR3 has 17 residues. In germline, CDR1 is LNHDA, CDR2 SQIVND (reference sequence). CDR3 protein: CASSLRTASSGANVLTF. The CDR3 DNA is TGTGCCAGTAGTCTTCGGACAGCCTCCTCTGGGGCCAACGTCCTGACTTTC.

A single count supports this clonotype. The V and J genes are TRBV7-9 and TRBJ2-7, with TRBD1 identical over 12 bases. Trimming took 5 bases from V and 5 from J; bases not matched to a gene: 16. The CDR3 extends over 18 amino acids. Looked up from germline, CDR1 is SEHNR and CDR2 is FQNEAQ (reference sequence). The CDR3 reads CASSPRRGQGAGSHEQYF. The CDR3 coding sequence is TGTGCCAGCAGCCCTCGTAGGGGACAGGGGGCCGGATCCCACGAGCAGTACTTC.

The chain has TRBV6-4 and TRBJ2-1; 9 bases map to TRBD1. CDR1 is MRHNA, CDR2 SNTAGT, per germline. The CDR3 contains 14 residues. V was pared by 6 bases and J by 8 bases, with 8 bases of the junction left unmatched. The CDR3 loop is CASSGDRGVHEQFF. The CDR3 nucleotides read TGTGCCAGCAGCGGAGACAGGGGGGTCCATGAGCAGTTCTTC.

This clonotype was counted a few times. The chain links TRBV20-1 to TRBJ2-2; 11 nucleotides align to TRBD2. Losses at the gene ends were 2 bases for V and 4 bases for J; bases not matched to a gene: 6. The CDR3 contains 16 residues. The germline V gene encodes CDR1 DFQATT and CDR2 SNEGSKA (reference sequence). The CDR3: CSARLLAGVVTGELFF. The CDR3 bases are TGCAGTGCTAGACTACTAGCGGGAGTCGTCACCGGGGAGCTGTTTTTT.

This chain links TRBV12-3 or TRBV12-4 with TRBJ2-7; 11 bases agree with TRBD1. The CDR3 is made up of 14 amino acids. The junction had 8 bases not matched to a gene; V was cut back by 6 bases and J by 7 bases. CDR3 in amino acids: CASRQGQGAREQYF. In DNA, the CDR3 is TGTGCCAGCAGACAAGGACAGGGGGCGCGAGAGCAGTACTTC.

By frequency in the sample, this clonotype is large (0.1 to 1%). The chain uses TRBV13 and TRBJ2-3; unclear D gene. The germline V and J ends were trimmed by 3 bases and 2 bases, with 3 bases remaining between them. This CDR3 is built from 12 residues. Germline CDR1 PRHDT, CDR2 FYEKMQ (reference sequence). Here the CDR3 reads CASSFVTDTQYF. In DNA form, the CDR3 reads TGTGCCAGCAGCTTCGTCACAGATACGCAGTATTTT.

This clonotype has ten or more counts. This chain joins TRBV28 and TRBJ2-5, with D possibly being TRBD1 (5 bases). The CDR3 loop spans 12 amino acids. Trimming took 6 bases from V and 8 from J, leaving 13 bases between them. Germline CDR1 MDHEN, CDR2 SYDVKM. The CDR3 loop is CASRGPGETQYF. CDR3 DNA sequence: TGTGCCAGCAGGGGGCCTGGGGAAACCCAGTACTTC.

The chain recombines TRBV10-3 with TRBJ2-5; TRBD1 might be the D (6 bases). The CDR3 extends over 13 amino acids. Germline CDR1 is ENHRY and CDR2 is SYGVKD. CDR3 nucleotide sequence: TGTTCCAGCAGTAGACAGGTAGAAGAGACCCAGTACTTC. It encodes CSSSRQVEETQYF.

By share of the sample, this clonotype is large. V gene TRBV9 combines with J gene TRBJ2-3; unclear D gene. CDR3 length equals 11 residues. The germline gives CDR1 SGDLS, CDR2 YYNGEE. V lost 3 bases, J lost 2 bases, and 1 base lay in between. The CDR3 DNA reads TGTGCCAGCAGCGACACAGATACGCAGTATTTT. Translation gives CASSDTDTQYF.

This clonotype was seen only a few times. The chain combines TRBV28 with TRBJ2-6; D is unresolved. V lost 3 bases and J lost 4, with 10 bases in between. This CDR3 comprises 15 residues. The germline V gene has CDR1 MDHEN and CDR2 SYDVKM. The CDR3 DNA reads as TGTGCCAGCAGTTTGGGTCATGCCGGGGCCAACGTCCTGACTTTC. Translation gives CASSLGHAGANVLTF.

This clonotype is medium-sized (0.01 to 0.1%) in the sample. The chain carries TRBV11-2 and TRBJ1-2; unclear D gene. With 2 bases removed from V and 4 bases from J, the gap between germline ends came to 17 bases. The CDR3 has 16 residues. Germline CDR1 SGHAT, CDR2 FQNNGV. The CDR3 nucleotides read TGTGCCAGCAGCTTAAGCAGGACCCGTAGGATCTATGGCTACACCTTC. Amino acids: CASSLSRTRRIYGYTF.